Listed here are 3 T cell receptor beta chains from one sample, sequenced in a study of somatic mutations in cytotoxic T cells in rheumatoid arthritis. Profiled with immunoSEQ multiplex PCR; TCRdb holds only in-frame clones, not every one. The table shows 15,000 to 20,000 clones, with roughly 80% occurring only once. The material sequenced was CD8+ T cells sorted from blood. The receptor source for this set is a woman aged 45-60 years in good health.

This chain uses TRBV9 with TRBJ2-1, with 14 bases lining up with TRBD2. J was trimmed by 0 bases and V by 3 bases; bases with no gene match: 8. Per germline, CDR1 SGDLS and CDR2 YYNGEE. The CDR3 is 19 residues long. CDR3 protein: CASSARTSGGHSSYNEQFF. For the CDR3, the DNA is TGTGCCAGCAGCGCACGGACTAGCGGGGGGCACAGCTCCTACAATGAGCAGTTCTTC.

The rearrangement joins TRBV18 to TRBJ2-7; a possible D gene is TRBD1 (6 bases). With 4 bases removed from V and 2 bases from J, the gap between germline ends came to 18 bases. The CDR3 has 16 amino acids. Germline V gives CDR1 KGHSH, CDR2 LQKENI. CDR3 loop: CASSQDTGTRTYEQYF. CDR3 in DNA: TGTGCCAGCTCACAGGATACCGGGACAAGGACCTACGAGCAGTACTTC. The full variable domain, rest sourced from reference TRBV18 and TRBJ2-7, is NAGVMQNPRHLVRRRGQEARLRCSPMKGHSHVYWYRQLPEEGLKFMVYLQKENIIDESGMPKERFSAEFPKEGPSILRIQQVVRGDSAAYFCASSQDTGTRTYEQYFGPGTRLTVT.

The CDR3 sequence is CASSPRGSYEQYF. The CDR3 DNA reads TGCGCCAGCAGCCCGCGAGGCTCCTACGAGCAGTACTTC. The chain combines TRBV4-3 with TRBJ2-7; D gene ambiguous. V lost 4 bases and J 0 bases, leaving 7 bases between the germline ends. The CDR3 runs to 13 residues. Germline CDR1 LGHNA, CDR2 YSLEER.